Following are 9 T cell receptor beta chains from one sample sequenced in a study of cytomegalovirus exposure and HLA in healthy donors. The PCR ran on 60 Vbeta and 13 Jbeta primers. The data were produced by immunoSEQ multiplex PCR, yet TCRdb's version contains in-frame clones alone and is incomplete. The data contain approximately 160,000 clones, over 70% of them singletons. Sequencing was done on a sample of PBMCs. The source is a man aged 50 to 60 in good health and CMV-seropositive.

This chain connects TRBV4-2 to TRBJ2-1; 7 bases match TRBD1. Unmatched junction bases numbered 9, after V lost 4 bases and J lost 9 bases. This CDR3 contains 14 residues. The germline CDR1 and CDR2 sequences are LGHNA and YNFKEQ. The CDR3 DNA reads as TGTGCCAGCAGCCCAGGACAGGCGGTGGCTGAGCAGTTCTTC. Translation: CASSPGQAVAEQFF.

The chain employs TRBV18 and TRBJ1-5, with no clear D. This CDR3 has 13 residues. V shed 1 base and J shed 5 bases, with 6 bases lying between them. Germline V gene data show CDR1 as KGHSH and CDR2 as LQKENI. As DNA, the CDR3 is TGTGCCAGCTCACCACGGAGGGATCAGCCCCAGCATTTT. Protein product: CASSPRRDQPQHF.

J is TRBJ1-6 and V is TRBV7-3; possible D gene TRBD1, 6 bases. CDR3 size: 17 residues. Trimming pared 1 base from V and 0 bases from J, leaving 10 bases between. Germline lookup yields CDR1 SGHTA and CDR2 FQGTGA. The DNA of the CDR3 is TGTGCCAGCAGCTTAAAGGGCAGGGGCTCCTATAATTCACCCCTCCACTTT. Translation gives CASSLKGRGSYNSPLHF.

The chain links TRBV9 to TRBJ2-1; 10 bases fit TRBD1. The length of the CDR3 is 16 residues. With V trimmed by 5 bases and J by 8 bases, 13 bases remained unmatched. CDR1 is SGDLS, CDR2 YYNGEE, per germline. The CDR3 coding sequence is TGTGCCAGCAGTCCCGACGGGACAGGGGATGGCGATGAGCAGTTCTTC. Its translation is CASSPDGTGDGDEQFF.

The rearrangement links TRBV13 to TRBJ2-6; D may be TRBD2 (6 bases). In germline, CDR1 is PRHDT, CDR2 FYEKMQ (reference sequence). V gave up 5 bases and J gave up 0 bases, with 11 bases separating them. The CDR3 loop spans 16 amino acids. CDR3 bases: TGTGCCAGCAGCCCACGCGGGATCTCTGGGGCCAACGTCCTGACTTTC. It translates to CASSPRGISGANVLTF.

The chain carries TRBV5-4 and TRBJ2-7, with TRBD2 identical over 15 bases. This CDR3 contains 15 residues. V lost 4 bases, J lost 4 bases, and 3 bases stayed unmatched. Germline CDR1 SGHNT, CDR2 YYREEE (reference sequence). CDR3 sequence (DNA): TGTGCCAGCAGCCCCGGGACTAGCGGGGGGTACGAGCAGTACTTC. Residues: CASSPGTSGGYEQYF.

This chain links TRBV28 with TRBJ2-3; possibly TRBD1 for D (6 bases). Germline loops: CDR1 MDHEN, CDR2 SYDVKM. The length of the CDR3 is 14 residues. Trimming took 5 bases from V and 3 from J, leaving 12 bases between them. CDR3 sequence (DNA): TGTGCCAGCAGTCATGACAGGAGAACAGATACGCAGTATTTT. Its protein is CASSHDRRTDTQYF. The whole variable domain, remainder taken from reference TRBV28 and TRBJ2-3, is DVKVTQSSRYLVKRTGEKVFLECVQDMDHENMFWYRQDPGLGLRLIYFSYDVKMKEKGDIPEGYSVSREKKERFSLILESASTNQTSMYLCASSHDRRTDTQYFGPGTRLTVL.

This chain uses TRBV4-3 with TRBJ1-2; 8 bases agree with TRBD1. The CDR3 totals 16 residues. V lost 0 bases and J lost 4; bases outside the gene matches: 7. Germline V gives CDR1 LGHNA, CDR2 YSLEER. The CDR3 nucleotides read TGCGCCAGCAGCCAAGATATGGGAGGGACAGGCTATGGCTACACCTTC. Translating it yields CASSQDMGGTGYGYTF.

The rearrangement uses TRBV19 and TRBJ2-6; 7 bases map to TRBD1. Germline loops: CDR1 LNHDA, CDR2 SQIVND (reference sequence). The CDR3 has 17 amino acids. V dropped 10 bases and J dropped 2; count of bases not matched to a gene: 14. This chain's CDR3 is CATSVRTGLPGANVLTF. CDR3 bases: TGTGCCACGTCAGTTCGGACAGGATTACCTGGGGCCAACGTCCTGACTTTC. Filled out from reference TRBV19 and TRBJ2-6, the complete variable domain reads DGGITQSPKYLFRKEGQNVTLSCEQNLNHDAMYWYRQDPGQGLRLIYYSQIVNDFQKGDIAEGYSVSREKKESFPLTVTSAQKNPTAFYLCATSVRTGLPGANVLTFGAGSRLTVL.